One sample yielded the 24 T cell receptor beta chains listed below, sequenced in a study of identical twins. TCRdb analysed the 5' RACE reads with MiXCR anew, one entry per CDR3 protein. Of fewer than 350,000 distinct CDR3 sequences detected, more than 6.5% appear once; the ten largest clones hold roughly 2%. These same records also appear under a second study, on yellow fever vaccine responses in identical twins.

Sequenced material: memory (CD45RO+) T cells sorted from blood. The receptors were sampled from a woman aged 18-29 years in good health.

This clonotype appeared many times. The chain has TRBV5-1 and TRBJ2-2, with no clear D. V was pared by 1 base and J by 0 bases, with 10 bases between. This CDR3 is 16 amino acids long. Per the germline V gene, CDR1 is SGHRS and CDR2 is YFSETQ. CDR3: CASSLSALANTGELFF. For the CDR3, the DNA is TGCGCCAGCAGCTTGTCCGCGTTAGCGAACACCGGGGAGCTGTTTTTT.

V gene TRBV27 combines with J gene TRBJ2-1; TRBD2 agrees at 7 bases. CDR3 size: 17 residues. The V and J ends lost 2 bases and 7 bases, in that order; junction bases with no gene match: 14. Germline V gene lookup returns CDR1 MNHEY and CDR2 SMNVEV (reference sequence). The CDR3 reads CASSLVLVGGPGNEQFF. CDR3 coding DNA: TGTGCCAGCAGTTTAGTACTGGTGGGAGGGCCGGGGAATGAGCAGTTCTTC.

This clonotype was observed many times. The genes are TRBV12-3 or TRBV12-4 and TRBJ2-2; 8 bases match TRBD1. The junction had 7 bases not matched to a gene; V was cut back by 3 bases and J by 4 bases. CDR3 length: 16 amino acids. The CDR3 sequence: CASSFMQGASTGELFF. The CDR3 DNA sequence: TGTGCCAGCAGTTTTATGCAGGGGGCTAGCACCGGGGAGCTGTTTTTT.

There are many counts of this clonotype. The chain is built from TRBV12-3 or TRBV12-4 and TRBJ2-1, with TRBD2 matching 10 bases. V was clipped by 6 bases and J by 8 bases; unmatched bases: 10. CDR3 length equals 15 residues. This chain's CDR3 is CASRTPSGSTHEQFF. The CDR3 nucleotides read TGTGCCAGCAGGACCCCTAGCGGGAGTACCCATGAGCAGTTCTTC.

This clonotype was observed at least ten times. V usage is TRBV7-2 and J usage is TRBJ2-1, with 12 bases fitting TRBD2. Germline trimming cut 5 bases from V and 6 bases from J; bases unmatched to any gene: 8. Germline CDR1 SGHTA, CDR2 FQGNSA. The CDR3 contains 16 residues. The CDR3 protein is CASSPKRTSGANEQFF. The CDR3 DNA follows: TGTGCCAGCAGCCCAAAGAGGACTAGCGGGGCCAATGAGCAGTTCTTC.

This clonotype was detected ten times or more. The J gene is TRBJ2-5, the V gene TRBV6-6; 7 bases are a match to TRBD1. The CDR3 covers 14 residues. The V segment lost 0 bases and the J segment 4 bases; nucleotides outside the gene matches: 2. Germline CDR1 MNHNY, CDR2 SVGAGI (reference sequence). CDR3 amino acids: CASSYSSGGETQYF. The CDR3 nucleotides are TGTGCCAGCAGTTACTCGTCAGGGGGAGAGACCCAGTACTTC.

This clonotype has ten or more counts. The chain recombines TRBV12-5 with TRBJ1-1; D is undetermined. This CDR3 is 16 amino acids long. Germline V gene data show CDR1 as LGHNT and CDR2 as FRNRAP. V dropped 0 bases and J dropped 10 bases, with 21 bases sitting between them. CDR3 loop: CASGLVPRLGEIGAFF. CDR3 DNA sequence: TGTGCTAGTGGTTTGGTACCCCGACTTGGGGAAATCGGAGCTTTCTTT.

Ten or more counts support this clonotype. The chain uses TRBV10-2 and TRBJ1-1; D perhaps matches TRBD1 (6 bases). Trimming removed 6 bases at V and 5 bases at J, with 16 bases between. Germline CDR1 reads WSHSY; CDR2 reads SAAADI. The CDR3 sequence is 14 residues long. CDR3 DNA sequence: TGCGCCAGCAGAGTACAGGGAGGGTGGACTGAAGCTTTCTTT. It is translated as CASRVQGGWTEAFF.

This rearrangement joins TRBV2 to TRBJ1-2; unclear D gene. Trimming stripped 8 bases from V and 4 bases from J, with 11 bases between. Germline lookup yields CDR1 SNHLY and CDR2 FYNNEI. This CDR3 has 12 residues. The CDR3 protein is CASCSDSYGYTF. CDR3 sequence (DNA): TGTGCCAGCTGTTCCGATAGCTATGGCTACACCTTC.

This rearrangement joins TRBV4-1 to TRBJ1-5; 10 nucleotides match TRBD1. This CDR3 is 15 amino acids long. CDR1 MGHRA and CDR2 YSYEKL come from the germline V gene. The J segment lost 9 bases and the V segment lost 3 bases, leaving 8 bases of the junction unmatched. The CDR3 region is CASSHEVTGGRPQHF. The CDR3 DNA is TGCGCCAGCAGCCATGAAGTGACAGGGGGCCGGCCCCAGCATTTT.

This clonotype was detected ten times or more. V gene TRBV16 combines with J gene TRBJ2-7; 7 positions agree with TRBD1. Germline V CDR1 and CDR2: KGHSY, FQNENV. V shed 8 bases, J shed 7 bases, and the junction held 5 bases outside the gene matches. The CDR3 length is 11 residues. The CDR3 spells CASQQGREQYF. In nucleotides, the CDR3 is TGTGCCAGCCAACAGGGGAGAGAGCAGTACTTC.

This clonotype showed up just a few times. This chain links TRBV7-2 with TRBJ1-4; 7 bases are shared with TRBD1. Germline CDR1 reads SGHTA; CDR2 reads FQGNSA. J was trimmed by 5 bases and V by 2 bases; bases with no gene match: 5. CDR3 size: 15 residues. CDR3 amino acids: CASSLPGGGNEKLFF. The CDR3 DNA follows: TGTGCCAGCAGCTTACCAGGGGGTGGAAATGAAAAACTGTTTTTT.

The chain links TRBV6-1 to TRBJ2-7; TRBD1 is a possible D gene (5 bases). Trimming cost V 5 bases and J 1 base, with 9 bases left between them. The CDR3 is made up of 13 amino acids. The germline gives CDR1 MNHNS, CDR2 SASEGT. CDR3 sequence (DNA): TGTGCCAGCAGTAAAGGGGATTCCTACGAGCAGTACTTC. Translated, it gives CASSKGDSYEQYF.

The table lists this clonotype with a few counts. V gene TRBV19 combines with J gene TRBJ2-5; no definite D call. V lost 5 bases to trimming and J lost 5 bases, with 6 bases between them. Germline CDR1 and CDR2: LNHDA and SQIVND (reference sequence). This CDR3 has 11 amino acids. For the CDR3, the DNA is TGTGCCAGTAGTTACGCGGAGACCCAGTACTTC. This sequence encodes CASSYAETQYF.

This clonotype appeared a few times. The rearrangement uses TRBV18 and TRBJ2-1; the D gene is possibly TRBD2 (6 bases). Germline assignment: CDR1 KGHSH and CDR2 LQKENI. CDR3 length: 13 residues. V gave up 3 bases and J gave up 8 bases, with 11 bases separating them. Here the CDR3 DNA reads TGTGCCAGCTCACCGGCGGGCGGGGATGAGCAGTTCTTC. It specifies CASSPAGGDEQFF. The full variable domain, completed using reference TRBV18 and TRBJ2-1, is NAGVMQNPRHLVRRRGQEARLRCSPMKGHSHVYWYRQLPEEGLKFMVYLQKENIIDESGMPKERFSAEFPKEGPSILRIQQVVRGDSAAYFCASSPAGGDEQFFGPGTRLTVL.

This clonotype was observed at least ten times. This chain joins TRBV6-5 and TRBJ2-7, with 8 positions matching TRBD1. From germline, CDR1 is MNHEY and CDR2 SVGAGI. The V segment lost 2 bases and the J segment 2 bases; nucleotides outside the gene matches: 5. The CDR3 spans 15 residues. The CDR3 protein is CASSYRTGKPYEQYF. In DNA form, the CDR3 reads TGTGCCAGCAGTTACCGGACAGGGAAACCCTACGAGCAGTACTTC.

Ten or more counts support this clonotype. This sequence joins TRBV12-3 or TRBV12-4 and TRBJ1-2, with unresolved D. V lost 5 bases, J lost 4 bases, and 5 bases lay in between. The CDR3 extends over 11 amino acids. CDR3 coding DNA: TGTGCCAGCAGTAGTTTCTATGGCTACACCTTC. Residues: CASSSFYGYTF.

The chain uses TRBV28 and TRBJ2-7; 14 bases map to TRBD2. J lost 4 bases, V lost 6 bases, and 5 bases had no gene match. CDR3 size: 15 residues. Germline lookup yields CDR1 MDHEN and CDR2 SYDVKM. The CDR3 is CASRGGLAGEYEQYF. For the CDR3, the DNA is TGTGCCAGCAGGGGGGGACTAGCGGGAGAATACGAGCAGTACTTC.

This clonotype has at least ten counts. The chain is built from TRBV9 and TRBJ2-3; D gene uncertain. CDR3 length: 12 residues. V lost 7 bases and J lost 1, with 7 bases in between. Per the germline V gene, CDR1 is SGDLS and CDR2 is YYNGEE. CDR3 region: CASRACTDTQYF. CDR3 bases: TGTGCCAGCCGGGCTTGCACAGATACGCAGTATTTT. The full variable domain, rest sourced from reference TRBV9 and TRBJ2-3, is DSGVTQTPKHLITATGQRVTLRCSPRSGDLSVYWYQQSLDQGLQFLIQYYNGEERAKGNILERFSAQQFPDLHSELNLSSLELGDSALYFCASRACTDTQYFGPGTRLTVL.

This clonotype was seen a handful of times. This chain links TRBV5-1 with TRBJ2-3; no clear D. The CDR3 covers 14 residues. Germline loops: CDR1 SGHRS, CDR2 YFSETQ. Trimming pared 0 bases from V and 3 bases from J, leaving 8 bases between. CDR3 nucleotides: TGCGCCAGCAGCTTGGGCAGACAAACAGATACGCAGTATTTT. Amino acid sequence: CASSLGRQTDTQYF. The complete variable domain, with remaining parts taken from reference TRBV5-1 and TRBJ2-3, reads KAGVTQTPRYLIKTRGQQVTLSCSPISGHRSVSWYQQTPGQGLQFLFEYFSETQRNKGNFPGRFSGRQFSNSRSEMNVSTLELGDSALYLCASSLGRQTDTQYFGPGTRLTVL.

This clonotype was recorded a few times. This chain joins TRBV12-3 or TRBV12-4 and TRBJ2-7; 10 bases agree with TRBD1. With V trimmed by 6 bases and J by 1 base, 15 bases remained unmatched. The CDR3 loop spans 18 amino acids. CDR3 coding DNA: TGTGCCAGCAGCTACATCTTCAGAGGACAGGGGGGATCCTACGAGCAGTACTTC. It specifies CASSYIFRGQGGSYEQYF.

In its sample, this clonotype was seen a few times. The rearrangement uses TRBV13 and TRBJ2-7; D is unclear. V gave up 0 bases and J gave up 9 bases, with 18 bases separating them. CDR1 and CDR2 (germline): PRHDT, FYEKMQ (reference sequence). The CDR3 is 15 residues long. This CDR3 reads CASSLGLGWSGGQYF. CDR3 coding DNA: TGTGCCAGCAGCTTAGGGTTGGGGTGGTCAGGCGGGCAGTACTTC.

This chain joins TRBV2 and TRBJ2-1, with a tentative D call TRBD2 (6 bases). CDR3 length equals 13 residues. V dropped 6 bases and J dropped 5 bases, with 11 bases sitting between them. Germline V gene sequence: CDR1 SNHLY, CDR2 FYNNEI. The CDR3 nucleotides are TGTGCCAGCAGCGGGGCGGGGAACAATGAGCAGTTCTTC. It translates to CASSGAGNNEQFF.

This clonotype was observed many times. The CDR3 DNA is TGCAGCGTGAGAAAACAGGGCGGTGAGCAGTTCTTC. Its protein product is CSVRKQGGEQFF. The chain carries TRBV29-1 and TRBJ2-1; possible D gene TRBD1, 6 bases. Germline assignment: CDR1 SQVTM and CDR2 ANQGSEA. V lost 6 bases to trimming and J lost 9 bases, with 15 bases between them. The CDR3 length is 12 residues.